This TCR beta chain was sequenced for a study of T cell repertoires in cytomegalovirus infection. Study as a whole: Evidence of both CMV infection and a matching HLA type came from public TCR beta signatures.

Details on this clonotype: Its antigen is currently unknown.

A single record per CDR3 protein comes from TCRdb applying MiXCR to the reads. The repertoire holds about a million distinct CDR3 sequences, with approximately 32% as singletons. Notes on the study in general: Carriage of CMV together with the relevant HLA was identifiable through cumulative public TCR beta family frequency. CMV-specific TCR beta clonotypes restricted by HLA-C dominated the ex vivo response.

Sequencing was performed on cultured CD8+ T cells from PBMCs, taken from culture after CMV antigen stimulation. The receptor was derived from a human donor in good health (CMV status not recorded). Some clones in this sample may be carry-over from other donors' samples.

The DNA of the CDR3 is TGTGCCAGCAGCTTAGACGGCCCGCGCGAGACCCAGTACTTC. It is translated as CASSLDGPRETQYF. The rearrangement joins TRBV7-9 to TRBJ2-5; D unresolved. V was clipped by 1 base and J by 5 bases, with 11 bases between them. CDR1 is SEHNR, CDR2 FQNEAQ, per germline (reference sequence). The CDR3 has 14 residues.